This entry lists 8 T cell receptor beta chains sequenced from one sample in a study of shared clonotypes between healthy human individuals. This table comes from immunoSEQ multiplex PCR, and its TCRdb copy is limited to in-frame clones, with some not included. The data hold about 520,000 clones, with approximately 84% observed a single time. Sample: PBMCs. These receptors were obtained from a woman between 35 and 50 years old in good health. Some clones in this sample may be carry-over from other donors' samples.

For this clone: A much larger clone lies one base from this, so it may be a read error. The chain combines TRBV7-2 with TRBJ2-1; D unclear. CDR1 SGHTA and CDR2 FQGNSA come from the germline V gene. The CDR3 length is 13 residues. V gave up 1 base and J gave up 7 bases, with 8 bases separating them. CDR3 nucleotide sequence: TGTGCCAGCAGCTTAGGGCAGGTAAATGAGCAGTTCTTC. This encodes CASSLGQVNEQFF.

This chain uses TRBV5-6 with TRBJ1-1; D is undetermined. Trimming cost V 0 bases and J 1 base, with 7 bases left between them. Germline lookup yields CDR1 SGHDT and CDR2 YYEEEE. This CDR3 contains 14 residues. The CDR3, as DNA: TGTGCCAGCAGCTTGGATCGAGAGAACACTGAAGCTTTCTTT. Translated: CASSLDRENTEAFF.

This clone appeared a single time. V usage is TRBV11-2 and J usage is TRBJ2-7; D could derive from TRBD1 or TRBD2 (6 bases each). CDR1 and CDR2 (germline): SGHAT, FQNNGV. This CDR3 has 15 amino acids. With 1 base removed from V and 3 bases from J, the gap between germline ends came to 13 bases. The CDR3 coding sequence is TGTGCCAGCAGCTTAGTGGGGGGCGGGCGCTACGAGCAGTACTTC. Translation: CASSLVGGGRYEQYF.

This chain connects TRBV5-1 to TRBJ2-3, with D perhaps matching TRBD2 (6 bases). Germline V CDR1 and CDR2: SGHRS, YFSETQ. The V end was cut by 4 bases, the J end by 0 bases, with 12 bases between. The CDR3 loop spans 15 amino acids. The CDR3 bases are TGCGCCAGCAGCCCCCTGGAGGGGAGCACAGATACGCAGTATTTT. Protein product: CASSPLEGSTDTQYF. Variable domain in full (rest from reference TRBV5-1 and TRBJ2-3): KAGVTQTPRYLIKTRGQQVTLSCSPISGHRSVSWYQQTPGQGLQFLFEYFSETQRNKGNFPGRFSGRQFSNSRSEMNVSTLELGDSALYLCASSPLEGSTDTQYFGPGTRLTVL.

About this clone: Other DNA sequences in the same sample also yield this CDR3. This chain uses TRBV2 with TRBJ2-3, with 11 bases matching TRBD2. Germline V gene sequence: CDR1 SNHLY, CDR2 FYNNEI. V was pared by 9 bases and J by 3 bases, with 2 bases of the junction left unmatched. This CDR3 region has 13 residues. The CDR3 region has the DNA TGTGCCAGTAGCGGGAGGGGGACAGATACGCAGTATTTT. It codes for CASSGRGTDTQYF.

Worth noting for this clone: A far larger clone is only one base removed, so a read error is likely. The same CDR3 is also encoded by other DNA sequences in this sample. The chain carries TRBV6-1 and TRBJ1-2; D gene unclear. The CDR3 has 11 amino acids. The germline CDR1 and CDR2 sequences are MNHNS and SASEGT. The CDR3 region has the DNA TGTGCCAGCCGCCTCGACTATGGTTACACCTTC. This codes for CASRLDYGYTF.

The rearrangement joins TRBV6-1 to TRBJ1-3, with no clear D. Deletions cut 8 bases from V and 3 bases from J, with 17 bases between. This CDR3 contains 15 residues. CDR1 is MNHNS, CDR2 SASEGT, per germline. CDR3 region: CASGSSQSHGNTIYF. CDR3 DNA sequence: TGTGCCAGCGGATCCTCACAGAGCCATGGAAACACCATATATTTT.

Concerning this clone: Additional DNA sequences in this sample encode the identical CDR3. The rearrangement links TRBV9 to TRBJ2-7; D is perhaps TRBD2 (6 bases). Trimming left V 2 bases short and J 2 bases short, with 14 bases between. This CDR3 is built from 15 residues. Per the germline V gene, CDR1 is SGDLS and CDR2 is YYNGEE. The chain's CDR3 is CASSVTRDSPYEQYF. The DNA for the CDR3 is TGTGCCAGCAGCGTGACCCGGGACTCTCCCTACGAGCAGTACTTC.